Each of the 9 T cell receptor beta chains below was sequenced from the same sample in a study of T-cell reconstitution after alpha-beta-depleted transplantation in children. Preparation of the TCRbeta library was carried out with unique molecular identifiers. Via MiXCR, TCRdb re-called the PCR reads, giving one row per CDR3 protein. Of about 90,000 distinct CDR3 sequences in the sample, about 14% were seen once. The starting material was PBMCs, mostly from graft donor cells, obtained 180 days after TCRalphabeta/CD19-depleted stem cell transplant. The receptors were sampled from a male patient between 2 and 10 years old who had a stem cell transplant for acute lymphoblastic leukemia, so the T cells may come from the graft donor.

This clonotype was counted many times. This rearrangement joins TRBV5-8 to TRBJ2-5, with 9 positions matching TRBD1. J was trimmed by 2 bases and V by 5 bases; bases with no gene match: 7. The CDR3 runs 15 residues. CDR1 and CDR2 from the germline V gene are SGHTS and YDEGEE. CDR3 in DNA: TGTGCCAGCAGAGCGGGACAGGGTTATCAAGAGACCCAGTACTTC. Its translation is CASRAGQGYQETQYF.

This chain uses TRBV7-2 with TRBJ1-2, with TRBD1 matching over 12 bases. The ends lost 2 bases at V and 8 bases at J; junction bases unmatched: 3. This CDR3 comprises 14 residues. Looked up from germline, CDR1 is SGHTA and CDR2 is FQGNSA. The CDR3 DNA follows: TGTGCCAGCAGCTTACAAGGGACAGGGGGCGGCTACACCTTC. As protein: CASSLQGTGGGYTF.

This chain links TRBV20-1 with TRBJ2-3; tentative D call: TRBD1 (6 bases). V was cut by 0 bases and J by 4 bases, with 11 bases left in between. This CDR3 contains 14 residues. The germline V gene has CDR1 DFQATT and CDR2 SNEGSKA (reference sequence). CDR3 DNA sequence: TGCAGTGCTAGAGATTTTCAGGGGCCAGATACGCAGTATTTT. Its translation is CSARDFQGPDTQYF.

V usage is TRBV7-9 and J usage is TRBJ2-7, with D perhaps TRBD2 (6 bases). The CDR3 runs to 15 residues. Germline CDR1 and CDR2: SEHNR and FQNEAQ (reference sequence). V lost 5 bases, J lost 5 bases, and 19 bases lay in between. CDR3 protein: CASSPGGLKSHEQYF. CDR3 DNA: TGTGCCAGCAGCCCCGGGGGTCTGAAGTCCCACGAGCAGTACTTC.

This rearrangement joins TRBV12-5 to TRBJ2-5; 14 bases are shared with TRBD2. This CDR3 has 18 amino acids. Germline V gives CDR1 LGHNT, CDR2 FRNRAP. This chain's CDR3 is CASSLGIGTSGGGETQYF. In DNA form, the CDR3 reads TGTGCCAGCAGTTTGGGTATCGGGACTAGCGGGGGAGGGGAGACCCAGTACTTC.

This clonotype has just a few counts. The chain links TRBV20-1 to TRBJ2-4; D is unresolved. Looked up from germline, CDR1 is DFQATT and CDR2 is SNEGSKA (reference sequence). The CDR3 runs 16 residues. Trimming cost V 3 bases and J 0 bases, with 15 bases left between them. This chain's CDR3 is CSASVVGILAKNIQYF. DNA of the CDR3: TGCAGTGCTAGCGTGGTGGGGATCTTAGCCAAAAACATTCAGTACTTC.

The chain uses TRBV14 and TRBJ2-7, with D perhaps TRBD1 (5 bases). V lost 4 bases, J lost 2 bases, and 18 bases lay in between. The germline gives CDR1 SGHDN, CDR2 FVKESK. This CDR3 has 16 amino acids. The CDR3 DNA follows: TGTGCCAGCAGCCCGGCATTTGACAGCGCTCCCTACGAGCAGTACTTC. It codes for CASSPAFDSAPYEQYF.

This clonotype has more than one count but fewer than ten. J is TRBJ2-7 and V is TRBV7-2; D possibly corresponds to TRBD1 (6 bases). V was shortened by 1 base and J by 8 bases, with 15 bases between the two germline ends. Germline CDR1 SGHTA, CDR2 FQGNSA. The CDR3 runs to 14 residues. The CDR3, as DNA: TGTGCCAGCAGCTTAGTGCACCAGACAGGAAAGCAGTACTTC. It specifies CASSLVHQTGKQYF.

This clonotype has a handful of counts. This chain connects TRBV28 to TRBJ2-7; D is undetermined. The CDR3 loop spans 13 amino acids. The germline gives CDR1 MDHEN, CDR2 SYDVKM. Trimming stripped 6 bases from V and 6 bases from J, with 15 bases between. CDR3 amino acids: CASSFYVASEQYF. In nucleotides, the CDR3 is TGTGCCAGCAGCTTTTACGTGGCGTCCGAGCAGTACTTC.